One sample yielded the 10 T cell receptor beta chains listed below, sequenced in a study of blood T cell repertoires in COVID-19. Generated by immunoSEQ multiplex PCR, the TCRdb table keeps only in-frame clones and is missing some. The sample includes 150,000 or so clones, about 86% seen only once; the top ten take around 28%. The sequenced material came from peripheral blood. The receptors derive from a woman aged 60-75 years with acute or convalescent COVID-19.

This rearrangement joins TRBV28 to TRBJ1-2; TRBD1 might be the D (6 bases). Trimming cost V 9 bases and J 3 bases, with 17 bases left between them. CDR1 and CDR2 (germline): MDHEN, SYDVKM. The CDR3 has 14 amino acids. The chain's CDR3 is CASWAGGAHYGYTF. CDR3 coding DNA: TGTGCCAGTTGGGCCGGGGGGGCCCACTATGGCTACACCTTC.

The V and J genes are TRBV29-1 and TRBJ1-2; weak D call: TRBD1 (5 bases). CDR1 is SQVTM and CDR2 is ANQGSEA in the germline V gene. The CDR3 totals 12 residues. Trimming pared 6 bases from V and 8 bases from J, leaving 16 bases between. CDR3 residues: CSVQTGVAGYTF. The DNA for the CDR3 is TGCAGCGTCCAAACGGGGGTCGCGGGCTACACCTTC. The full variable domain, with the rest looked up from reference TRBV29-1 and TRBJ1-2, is SAVISQKPSRDICQRGTSLTIQCQVDSQVTMMFWYRQQPGQSLTLIATANQGSEATYESGFVIDKFPISRPNLTFSTLTVSNMSPEDSSIYLCSVQTGVAGYTFGSGTRLTVV.

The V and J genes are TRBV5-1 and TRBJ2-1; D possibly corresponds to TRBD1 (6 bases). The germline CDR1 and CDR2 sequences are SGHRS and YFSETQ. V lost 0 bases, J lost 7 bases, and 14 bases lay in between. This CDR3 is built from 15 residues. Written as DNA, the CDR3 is TGCGCCAGCAGCTTGGGACAGGTAGTTGGGAATGAGCAGTTCTTC. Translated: CASSLGQVVGNEQFF.

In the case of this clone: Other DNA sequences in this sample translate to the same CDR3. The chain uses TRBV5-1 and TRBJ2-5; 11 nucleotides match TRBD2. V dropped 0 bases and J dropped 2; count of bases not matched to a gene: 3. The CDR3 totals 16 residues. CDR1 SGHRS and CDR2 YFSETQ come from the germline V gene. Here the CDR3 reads CASSLALAGGQETQYF. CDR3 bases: TGCGCCAGCAGCTTGGCGCTAGCGGGGGGTCAAGAGACCCAGTACTTC.

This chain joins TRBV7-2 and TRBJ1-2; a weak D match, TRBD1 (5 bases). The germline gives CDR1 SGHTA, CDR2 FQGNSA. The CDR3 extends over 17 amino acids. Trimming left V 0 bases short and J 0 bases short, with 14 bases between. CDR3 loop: CASSLADSLRANYGYTF. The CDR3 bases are TGTGCCAGCAGCTTAGCAGACAGTCTTAGAGCTAACTATGGCTACACCTTC.

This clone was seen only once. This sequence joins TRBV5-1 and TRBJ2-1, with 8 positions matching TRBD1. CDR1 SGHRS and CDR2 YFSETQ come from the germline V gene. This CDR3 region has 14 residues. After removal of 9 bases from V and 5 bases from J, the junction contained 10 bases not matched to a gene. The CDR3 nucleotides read TGCGCCACCGCCTGGCAGGGGGCCGACAATGAGCAGTTCTTC. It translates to CATAWQGADNEQFF.

The DNA for the CDR3 is TGTGCCAGCAGCTTATTCACCGGGACAGGGCTATCCTACGAGCAGTACTTC. Its protein is CASSLFTGTGLSYEQYF. The chain joins TRBV7-9 to TRBJ2-7, with 9 positions matching TRBD1. The germline V gene encodes CDR1 SEHNR and CDR2 FQNEAQ (reference sequence). The CDR3 is 17 residues long. V trimming: 2 bases; J trimming: 1 base; junction bases outside the gene matches: 9.

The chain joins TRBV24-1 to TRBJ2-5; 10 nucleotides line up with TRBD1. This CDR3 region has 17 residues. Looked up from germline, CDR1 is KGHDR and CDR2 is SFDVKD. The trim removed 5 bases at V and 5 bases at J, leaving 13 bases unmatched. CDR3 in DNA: TGTGCCACCAGTGCGCCGTCAGGACAGGGGGGACGGGAGACCCAGTACTTC. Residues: CATSAPSGQGGRETQYF.

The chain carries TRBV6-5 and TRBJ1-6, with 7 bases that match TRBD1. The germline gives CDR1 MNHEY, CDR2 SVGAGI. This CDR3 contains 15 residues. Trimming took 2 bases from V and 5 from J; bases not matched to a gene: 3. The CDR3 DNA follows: TGTGCCAGCAGTTACCGCACAGGGGATAATTCACCCCTCCACTTT. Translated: CASSYRTGDNSPLHF.

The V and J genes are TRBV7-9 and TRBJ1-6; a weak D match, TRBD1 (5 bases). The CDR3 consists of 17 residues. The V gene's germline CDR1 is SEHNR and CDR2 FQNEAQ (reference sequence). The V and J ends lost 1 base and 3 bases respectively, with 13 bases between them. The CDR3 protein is CASSLGGGTLYNSPLHF. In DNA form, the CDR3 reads TGTGCCAGCAGCTTAGGGGGGGGGACTCTCTATAATTCACCCCTCCACTTT.